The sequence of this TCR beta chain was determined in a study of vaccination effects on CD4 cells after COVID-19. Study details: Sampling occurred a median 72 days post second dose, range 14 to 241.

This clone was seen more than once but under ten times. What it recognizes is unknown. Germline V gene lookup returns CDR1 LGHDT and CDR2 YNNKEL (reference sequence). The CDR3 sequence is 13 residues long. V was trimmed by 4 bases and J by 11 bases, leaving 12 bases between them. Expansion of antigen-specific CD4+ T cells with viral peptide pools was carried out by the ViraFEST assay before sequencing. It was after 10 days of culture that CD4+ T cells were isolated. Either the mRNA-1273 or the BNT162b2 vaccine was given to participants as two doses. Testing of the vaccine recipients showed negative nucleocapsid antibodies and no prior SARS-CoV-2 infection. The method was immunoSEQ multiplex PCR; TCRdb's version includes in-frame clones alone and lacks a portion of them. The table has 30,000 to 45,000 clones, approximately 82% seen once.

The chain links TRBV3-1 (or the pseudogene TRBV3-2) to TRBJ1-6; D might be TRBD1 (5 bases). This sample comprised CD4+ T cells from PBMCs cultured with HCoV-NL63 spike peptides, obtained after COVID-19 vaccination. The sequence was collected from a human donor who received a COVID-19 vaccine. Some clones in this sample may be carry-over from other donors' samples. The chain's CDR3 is CASSLRGGAPLHF. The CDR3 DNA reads TGTGCCAGCAGCCTACGTGGGGGAGCACCCCTCCACTTT.